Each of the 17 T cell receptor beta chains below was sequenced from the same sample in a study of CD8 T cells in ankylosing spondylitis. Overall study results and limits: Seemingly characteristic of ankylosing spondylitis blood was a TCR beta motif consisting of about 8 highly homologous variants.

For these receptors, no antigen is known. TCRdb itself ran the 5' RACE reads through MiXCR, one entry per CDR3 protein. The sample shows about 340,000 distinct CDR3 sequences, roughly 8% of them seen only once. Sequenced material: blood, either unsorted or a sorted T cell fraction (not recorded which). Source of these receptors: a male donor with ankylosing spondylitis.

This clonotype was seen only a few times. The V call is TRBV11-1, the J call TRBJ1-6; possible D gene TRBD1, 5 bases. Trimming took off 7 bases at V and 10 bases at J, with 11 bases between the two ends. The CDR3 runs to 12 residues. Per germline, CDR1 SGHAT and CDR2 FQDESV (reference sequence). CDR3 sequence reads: CASKGMDSPLHF. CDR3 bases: TGTGCCAGCAAGGGGATGGACTCACCCCTCCACTTT.

CDR3 residues: CASSLARAMDTQYF. CDR3 bases: TGTGCCAGCAGTTTAGCCCGGGCCATGGATACGCAGTATTTT. V is TRBV27 and J is TRBJ2-3; D remains unclear. Germline values: CDR1 MNHEY, CDR2 SMNVEV (reference sequence). V was trimmed by 2 bases and J by 6 bases, leaving 12 bases between them. This CDR3 is 14 amino acids long.

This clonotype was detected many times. The CDR3 coding sequence is TGTGCCAGCAGTGAAATAGCGGGACCCGGGGAGCTGTTTTTT. Amino acid sequence: CASSEIAGPGELFF. This rearrangement joins TRBV6-4 to TRBJ2-2, with 8 bases matching TRBD2. The CDR3 extends over 14 amino acids. The germline V gene encodes CDR1 MRHNA and CDR2 SNTAGT. The ends lost 3 bases at V and 6 bases at J; junction bases unmatched: 3.

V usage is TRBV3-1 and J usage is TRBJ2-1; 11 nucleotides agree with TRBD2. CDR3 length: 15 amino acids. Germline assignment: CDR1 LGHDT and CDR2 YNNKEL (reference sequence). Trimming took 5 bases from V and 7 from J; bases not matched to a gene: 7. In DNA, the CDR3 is TGTGCCAGCAGCATCAGACTAGCGGGGCTTAATGAGCAGTTCTTC. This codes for CASSIRLAGLNEQFF.

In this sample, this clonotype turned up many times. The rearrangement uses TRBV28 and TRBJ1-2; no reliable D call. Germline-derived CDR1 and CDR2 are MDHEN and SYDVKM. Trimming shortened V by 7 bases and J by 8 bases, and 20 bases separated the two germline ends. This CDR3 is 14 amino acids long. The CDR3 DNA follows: TGTGCCAGCACGAGCCCCGGGGTTTCTAGAGGCTACACCTTC. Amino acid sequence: CASTSPGVSRGYTF.

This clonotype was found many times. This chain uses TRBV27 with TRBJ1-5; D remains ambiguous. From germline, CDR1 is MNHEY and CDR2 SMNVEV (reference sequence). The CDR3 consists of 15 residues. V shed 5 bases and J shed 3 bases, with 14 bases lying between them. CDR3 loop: CASSNGGNYNQPQHF. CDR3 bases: TGTGCCAGCAGTAATGGTGGAAACTACAATCAGCCCCAGCATTTT.

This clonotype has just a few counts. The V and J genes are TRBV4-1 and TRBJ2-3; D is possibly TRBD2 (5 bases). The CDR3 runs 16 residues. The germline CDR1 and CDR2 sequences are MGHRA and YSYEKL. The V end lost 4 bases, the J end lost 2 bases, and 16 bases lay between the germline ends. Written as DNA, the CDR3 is TGCGCCAGCAGCCCTAGCTCCGGGCCTCTCACAGATACGCAGTATTTT. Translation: CASSPSSGPLTDTQYF.

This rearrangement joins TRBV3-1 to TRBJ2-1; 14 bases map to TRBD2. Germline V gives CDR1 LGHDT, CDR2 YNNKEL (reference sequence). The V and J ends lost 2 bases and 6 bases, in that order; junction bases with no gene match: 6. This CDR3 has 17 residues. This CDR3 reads CASSQTAGLAGGNEQFF. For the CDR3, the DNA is TGTGCCAGCAGCCAAACCGCTGGACTAGCGGGAGGCAATGAGCAGTTCTTC.

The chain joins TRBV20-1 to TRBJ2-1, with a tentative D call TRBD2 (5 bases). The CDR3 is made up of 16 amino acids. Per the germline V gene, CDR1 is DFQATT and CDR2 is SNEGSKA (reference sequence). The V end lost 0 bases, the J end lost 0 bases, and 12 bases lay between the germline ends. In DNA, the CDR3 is TGCAGTGCTAGAGATCGAGGGCAGAGCTCCTACAATGAGCAGTTCTTC. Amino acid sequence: CSARDRGQSSYNEQFF.

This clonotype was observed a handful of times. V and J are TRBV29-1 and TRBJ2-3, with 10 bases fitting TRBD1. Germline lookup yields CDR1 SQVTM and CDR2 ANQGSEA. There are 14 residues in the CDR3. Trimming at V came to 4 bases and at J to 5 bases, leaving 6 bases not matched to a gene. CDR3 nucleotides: TGCAGCGTTGCCGGGACAGGGGTTGTAGATACGCAGTATTTT. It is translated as CSVAGTGVVDTQYF.

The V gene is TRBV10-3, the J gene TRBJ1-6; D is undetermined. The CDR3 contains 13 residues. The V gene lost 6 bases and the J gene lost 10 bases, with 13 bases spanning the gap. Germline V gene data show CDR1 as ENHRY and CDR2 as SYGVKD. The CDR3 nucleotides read TGTGCCATCAGAGCAGGCCTTGGGTCACCCCTCCACTTT. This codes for CAIRAGLGSPLHF.

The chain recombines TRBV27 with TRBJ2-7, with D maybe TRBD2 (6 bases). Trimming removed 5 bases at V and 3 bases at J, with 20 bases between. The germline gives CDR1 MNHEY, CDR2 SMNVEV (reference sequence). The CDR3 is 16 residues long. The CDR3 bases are TGTGCCAGCAGTGGAAGGGGACTCCTATCTTTCTACGAGCAGTACTTC. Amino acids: CASSGRGLLSFYEQYF.

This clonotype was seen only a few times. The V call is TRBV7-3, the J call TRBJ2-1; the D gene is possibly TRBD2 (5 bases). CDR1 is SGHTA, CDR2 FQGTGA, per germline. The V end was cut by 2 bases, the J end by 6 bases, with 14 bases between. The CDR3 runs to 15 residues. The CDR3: CASSLGLAEANEQFF. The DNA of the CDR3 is TGTGCCAGCAGCTTAGGGCTAGCTGAGGCCAATGAGCAGTTCTTC.

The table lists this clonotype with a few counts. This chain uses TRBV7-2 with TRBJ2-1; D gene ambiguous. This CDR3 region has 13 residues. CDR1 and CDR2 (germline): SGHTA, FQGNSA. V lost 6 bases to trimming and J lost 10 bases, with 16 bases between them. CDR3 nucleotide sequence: TGTGCCAGCAGTTATGATCGGTATCGGGAGCAGTTCTTC. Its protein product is CASSYDRYREQFF. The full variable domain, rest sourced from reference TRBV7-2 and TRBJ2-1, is GAGVSQSPSNKVTEKGKDVELRCDPISGHTALYWYRQSLGQGLEFLIYFQGNSAPDKSGLPSDRFSAERTGGSVSTLTIQRTQQEDSAVYLCASSYDRYREQFFGPGTRLTVL.

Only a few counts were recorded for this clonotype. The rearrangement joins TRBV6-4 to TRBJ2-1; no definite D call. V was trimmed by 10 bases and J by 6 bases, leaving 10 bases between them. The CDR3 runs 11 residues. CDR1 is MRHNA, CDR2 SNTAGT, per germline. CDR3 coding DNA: TGTGCCACTCGCCCGGCCAATGAGCAGTTCTTC. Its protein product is CATRPANEQFF.

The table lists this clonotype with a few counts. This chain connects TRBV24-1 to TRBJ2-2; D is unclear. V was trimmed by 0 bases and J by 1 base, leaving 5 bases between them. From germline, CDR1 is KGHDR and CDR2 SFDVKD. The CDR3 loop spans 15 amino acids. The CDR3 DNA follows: TGTGCCACCAGTGATTTGGGCCAGAACACCGGGGAGCTGTTTTTT. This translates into CATSDLGQNTGELFF.

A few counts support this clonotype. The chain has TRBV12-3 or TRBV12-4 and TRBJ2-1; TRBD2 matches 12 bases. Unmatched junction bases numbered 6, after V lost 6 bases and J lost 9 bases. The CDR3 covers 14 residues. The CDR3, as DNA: TGTGCCAGCAGAATCAGACTAGCGGGAGCTGAGCAGTTCTTC. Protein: CASRIRLAGAEQFF.